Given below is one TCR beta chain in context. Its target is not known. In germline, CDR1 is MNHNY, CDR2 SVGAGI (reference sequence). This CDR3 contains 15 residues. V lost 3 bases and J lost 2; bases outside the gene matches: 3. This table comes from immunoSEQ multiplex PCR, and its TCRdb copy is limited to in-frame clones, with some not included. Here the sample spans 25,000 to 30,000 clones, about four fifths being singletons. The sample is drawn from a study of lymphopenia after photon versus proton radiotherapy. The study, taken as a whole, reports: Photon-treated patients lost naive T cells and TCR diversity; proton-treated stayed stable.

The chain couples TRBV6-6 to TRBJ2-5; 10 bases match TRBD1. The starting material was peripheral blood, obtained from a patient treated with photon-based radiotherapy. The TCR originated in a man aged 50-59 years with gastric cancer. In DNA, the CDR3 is TGTGCCAGCAGTTATCCGGGACAGGGGCAAGAGACCCAGTACTTC. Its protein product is CASSYPGQGQETQYF.